This TCR beta chain was recovered during a study of T cell responses to AZD1222 COVID-19 vaccine. Regarding the study as a whole: Spike-specific TCRs gained breadth and depth after people received two AZD1222 doses.

The study pooled second doses at about 4 or about 12 weeks. Trimming took 5 bases from V and 0 from J, leaving 20 bases between them. CDR3 length equals 18 residues. CDR1 and CDR2 from the germline V gene are LGHNT and FRNRAP. Turning to this clone: The antigen is undetermined.

Sequenced by immunoSEQ multiplex PCR; TCRdb stores in-frame clones only, minus some. The data contain about 77,000 clones, roughly 90% of them singletons. V and J are TRBV12-5 and TRBJ1-5; D might be TRBD1 (6 bases). This material consisted of peripheral blood, taken 28 days after the second AZD1222 dose. The receptor was isolated from an adult who received the AZD1222 COVID-19 vaccine. The CDR3 protein is CASGPSLGQPYSNQPQHF. The DNA of the CDR3 is TGTGCTAGTGGTCCGTCCCTCGGACAGCCTTATAGCAATCAGCCCCAGCATTTT.